Listed here is a single T cell receptor beta chain. Its antigen is unidentified. This record comes from a study of blood T cells in healthy people across ages. A second PCR, run for about 7 to 12 cycles, used a sample-barcoded 5' primer plus a J-beta primer mix. Every cDNA molecule bore a tag from a template-switch adaptor containing 12 random nucleotides. MiXCR, run by TCRdb on the 5' RACE reads, gives a single entry per CDR3 protein. The sample gives 1.6 million or so distinct CDR3 sequences, roughly 30% of which show up once; about 10% is in the top ten. With 8 bases clipped from V and 0 bases from J, the junction kept 5 bases outside the gene matches. Germline CDR1 SGHRS, CDR2 YFSETQ. This CDR3 spans 15 amino acids. Whole-study results and caveats: Donors of long life had a larger count of naive CD4+ cells and greater diversity than aged donors.

RNA extraction gave at least 5.5 micrograms of total RNA per sample. The receptor comes from a woman aged 30 to 39 in good health. The sequencing input was blood. This chain joins TRBV5-1 and TRBJ2-1; the match to TRBD1 covers 10 bases. The CDR3 region is CASLRTGGSYNEQFF. As DNA, the CDR3 is TGCGCCAGTCTCCGGACAGGGGGCTCCTACAATGAGCAGTTCTTC.